This T cell receptor (beta chain) was documented in a study of response to subunit inactivated influenza vaccine. TCRdb processed the RT-PCR reads anew with MiXCR; each CDR3 protein has one entry. The sample shows around 470,000 distinct CDR3 sequences, approximately 6.9% of them seen only once. Germline CDR1 is SQVTM and CDR2 is ANQGSEA. CDR3 length: 15 residues. The V segment lost 4 bases and the J segment 3 bases; nucleotides outside the gene matches: 12. Study results and limitations: Only a handful of new T cells, the authors suggested, are recruited with each seasonal influenza vaccination.

A note on this clonotype: What it binds is not known.

This receptor was taken from a man aged 45 to 75 who received an inactivated influenza vaccine. The chain recombines TRBV29-1 with TRBJ2-7, with 7 bases fitting TRBD2. The sequences come from PBMCs from blood, collected around 2 years after vaccination. The CDR3 DNA sequence: TGCAGCGTTGTAATCGGGGTAGCGGGCCTCTACGAGCAGTACTTC. Protein sequence: CSVVIGVAGLYEQYF.